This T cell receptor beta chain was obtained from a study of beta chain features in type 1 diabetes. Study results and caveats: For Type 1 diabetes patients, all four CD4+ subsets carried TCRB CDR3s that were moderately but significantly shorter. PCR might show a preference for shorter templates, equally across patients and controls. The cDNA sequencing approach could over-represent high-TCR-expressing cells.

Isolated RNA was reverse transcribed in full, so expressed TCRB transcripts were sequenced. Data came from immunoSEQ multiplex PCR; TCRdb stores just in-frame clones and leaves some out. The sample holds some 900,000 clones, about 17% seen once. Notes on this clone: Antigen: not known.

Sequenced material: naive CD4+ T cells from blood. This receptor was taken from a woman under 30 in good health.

DNA for the CDR3: TGTGCCAGCAGCCAAGATCTTGGGCGGGAGCAGTACTTC. It specifies CASSQDLGREQYF. This chain connects TRBV4-2 to TRBJ2-7, with D unresolved. V shed 0 bases and J shed 7 bases, with 10 bases lying between them. Germline assignment: CDR1 LGHNA and CDR2 YNFKEQ. The CDR3 covers 13 residues.